Described below is a single T cell receptor beta chain sequence and its context. The CDR3 extends over 13 amino acids. Deletions cut 2 bases from V and 6 bases from J, with 9 bases between. Germline V gene lookup returns CDR1 LNHDA and CDR2 SQIVND (reference sequence). These data come from a study of blood T cell repertoires in COVID-19. Libraries were prepared by immunoSEQ multiplex PCR; TCRdb keeps only in-frame clonotypes and omits some of them. Of hundreds of thousands of clones in the sample, more than 70% were seen once. In assigning cohorts, the study relied on participant-reported clinical history.

The sequenced material came from PBMCs or T cells enriched from blood (not recorded which). The origin of this receptor is a woman in her thirties or forties with acute COVID-19. The gene calls are TRBV19 and TRBJ2-3; D ambiguous. CDR3 amino acids: CASSITGLDTQYF. The DNA of the CDR3 is TGTGCCAGTAGTATAACGGGTTTGGATACGCAGTATTTT.